This record covers a single T cell receptor (beta chain). Germline is not matched at one junction end, which may reflect a read error. The sample originates from a study of blood T cell repertoires in COVID-19. Study background: The study drew acute and convalescent COVID-19 samples from the United States, Italy and Spain. PBMCs, B-cell-depleted T cells, or T cells were the source of the cDNA or gDNA that made up the material.

All enrollees were about 18 to 89 years old and from around 25 US areas. Cohort placement rested on clinical history that participants reported themselves. TCRdb keeps only in-frame clones here, not all; method: immunoSEQ multiplex PCR. Altogether 150,000 to 200,000 clones are present, 80% being singletons, with the ten largest covering around 5.9%. Germline loops: CDR1 SNHLY, CDR2 FYNNEI. The CDR3 length is 16 residues. This chain connects TRBV2 to TRBJ1-6; tentatively, D is TRBD1 (5 bases). Sequencing used PBMCs or T cells enriched from blood (not recorded which). The clonotype originates from a middle-aged man who had recovered from COVID-19. CDR3 DNA: TGTGCCAGCGGTGACGCAGGGATGGACTATAATTCACCCCTCCACTTT. This sequence encodes CASGDAGMDYNSPLHF.